One and the same sample provided the 27 T cell receptor beta chains below, sequenced in a study of identifying expanded T cells in peripheral blood. TCRdb keeps only in-frame clones here, not all; method: immunoSEQ multiplex PCR. Seen here are 85,000 to 95,000 clones, 88% observed once, and the top ten hold about 4.2%. The sequenced material came from blood. The receptors derive from a person aged 18-70 years in good health.

The chain has TRBV2 and TRBJ1-2; weak D call: TRBD1 (5 bases). CDR3 length: 15 residues. The V end was cut by 7 bases, the J end by 4 bases, with 19 bases between. CDR1 is SNHLY, CDR2 FYNNEI, per germline. The DNA of the CDR3 is TGTGCCAGCAAACTGTTGGACAACCTCAGCTATGGCTACACCTTC. Encoded protein: CASKLLDNLSYGYTF.

This chain links TRBV30 with TRBJ1-2, with D unresolved. The CDR3 is 11 residues long. Trimming shortened V by 3 bases and J by 5 bases, and 7 bases separated the two germline ends. Per germline, CDR1 GTSNPN and CDR2 SVGIG (reference sequence). In nucleotides, the CDR3 is TGTGCCTGGAGAGGAGTATATGGCTACACCTTC. Its protein product is CAWRGVYGYTF.

This chain links TRBV7-2 with TRBJ1-3, with TRBD1 matching 7 bases. Germline CDR1 reads SGHTA; CDR2 reads FQGNSA. J gave up 7 bases and V 5 bases, and 14 bases lay outside the gene matches. The CDR3 consists of 16 residues. The CDR3 loop is CASSLQTGFYVNTIYF. Here the CDR3 DNA reads TGTGCCAGCAGCCTCCAGACAGGGTTTTATGTCAACACCATATATTTT.

V and J are TRBV5-1 and TRBJ2-2, with TRBD2 matching 7 bases. Germline CDR1 reads SGHRS; CDR2 reads YFSETQ. This CDR3 region has 16 residues. V lost 3 bases and J lost 2; bases outside the gene matches: 7. The chain's CDR3 is CASSWSASGNTGELFF. CDR3 in DNA: TGCGCCAGCAGCTGGTCGGCTAGCGGCAACACCGGGGAGCTGTTTTTT.

This chain connects TRBV10-3 to TRBJ2-7; no clear D. Germline-derived CDR1 and CDR2 are ENHRY and SYGVKD. V lost 2 bases and J lost 0, with 8 bases in between. The CDR3 consists of 14 residues. For the CDR3, the DNA is TGTGCCATCAGTGAGGTGGGCAGCTCCTACGAGCAGTACTTC. Translating gives CAISEVGSSYEQYF.

The J gene is TRBJ1-1, the V gene TRBV6-1; the D is unclear. V lost 7 bases and J 1 base, leaving 13 bases between the germline ends. This CDR3 contains 14 residues. The germline gives CDR1 MNHNS, CDR2 SASEGT. The CDR3 spells CASTVTLGNTEAFF. The DNA of the CDR3 is TGTGCCAGCACTGTGACGCTCGGGAACACTGAAGCTTTCTTT.

This clone was seen once. The chain recombines TRBV29-1 with TRBJ2-7; TRBD2 is a possible D gene (5 bases). The germline V and J ends were trimmed by 4 bases and 0 bases, with 10 bases remaining between them. CDR3 length: 13 residues. Germline lookup yields CDR1 SQVTM and CDR2 ANQGSEA. DNA for the CDR3: TGCAGCGTTGCAGCGGTTAGCTCCTACGAGCAGTACTTC. Translation: CSVAAVSSYEQYF.

The count of this clone is one. V and J are TRBV6-1 and TRBJ2-7; no firm D call. The V end was cut by 4 bases, the J end by 3 bases, with 16 bases between. The CDR3 sequence is 15 residues long. Looked up from germline, CDR1 is MNHNS and CDR2 is SASEGT. CDR3 coding DNA: TGTGCCAGCAGTGTCCTAAAGAGCAGTCTCTACGAGCAGTACTTC. Its translation is CASSVLKSSLYEQYF.

The chain employs TRBV6-4 and TRBJ2-2; no firm D call. Looked up from germline, CDR1 is MRHNA and CDR2 is SNTAGT. Trimming took off 4 bases at V and 1 base at J, with 7 bases between the two ends. The CDR3 has 14 residues. The CDR3 DNA is TGTGCCAGCAGTGCCGAGGAGAACACCGGGGAGCTGTTTTTT. Protein product: CASSAEENTGELFF.

The chain's CDR3 is CATKIRNGYTF. The DNA for the CDR3 is TGTGCCACAAAAATAAGGAATGGCTACACCTTC. The chain couples TRBV5-8 to TRBJ1-2; D not resolved. Germline lookup yields CDR1 SGHTS and CDR2 YDEGEE. This CDR3 comprises 11 residues. V shed 9 bases and J shed 6 bases, with 12 bases lying between them.

This chain uses TRBV9 with TRBJ2-7; 10 nucleotides match TRBD2. This CDR3 has 14 amino acids. The J segment lost 4 bases and the V segment lost 3 bases, leaving 4 bases of the junction unmatched. Per germline, CDR1 SGDLS and CDR2 YYNGEE. The DNA of the CDR3 is TGTGCCAGCAGCGCCAGGACTAGCGGTTACGAGCAGTACTTC. Residues: CASSARTSGYEQYF.

The chain recombines TRBV27 with TRBJ2-7, with a possible D match to TRBD2 (5 bases). CDR3 length equals 15 residues. V lost 2 bases and J lost 2, with 13 bases in between. Germline CDR1 reads MNHEY; CDR2 reads SMNVEV (reference sequence). The CDR3 sequence is CASSLGIGGTYEQYF. CDR3 DNA: TGTGCCAGCAGTTTAGGGATTGGAGGTACCTACGAGCAGTACTTC.

Only one count was recorded for this clone. The rearrangement joins TRBV5-1 to TRBJ2-6, with D tentatively TRBD1 or TRBD2 (5 bases each). Germline lookup yields CDR1 SGHRS and CDR2 YFSETQ. This CDR3 spans 16 amino acids. Trimming took 4 bases from V and 3 from J, leaving 14 bases between them. The CDR3 loop is CASSQGEFSGANVLTF. The CDR3 nucleotides are TGCGCCAGCAGCCAGGGAGAGTTTAGTGGGGCCAACGTCCTGACTTTC.

V usage is TRBV7-6 and J usage is TRBJ2-5; weak D call: TRBD1 (6 bases). Per germline, CDR1 SGHVS and CDR2 FNYEAQ. This CDR3 has 16 amino acids. V was shortened by 2 bases and J by 11 bases, with 24 bases between the two germline ends. The CDR3 DNA reads TGTGCCAGCAGCTTAAACATGGACAGTCTGCCAGCGGAGCAGTACTTC. Amino acids: CASSLNMDSLPAEQYF.

V is TRBV28 and J is TRBJ2-7, with 7 bases aligning to TRBD1. The CDR3 is made up of 15 amino acids. With 3 bases clipped from V and 2 bases from J, the junction kept 7 bases outside the gene matches. In germline, CDR1 is MDHEN, CDR2 SYDVKM. CDR3 DNA sequence: TGTGCCAGCAGTTTCCAGGGACAGAGAACCTACGAGCAGTACTTC. Protein: CASSFQGQRTYEQYF.

The chain has TRBV27 and TRBJ1-4; D gene unclear. There are 11 residues in the CDR3. Trimming removed 3 bases at V and 9 bases at J, with 5 bases between. CDR1 and CDR2 from the germline V gene are MNHEY and SMNVEV (reference sequence). The CDR3 spells CASSFGQKLFF. As DNA, the CDR3 is TGTGCCAGCAGTTTCGGGCAAAAACTGTTTTTT.

This clone appeared once. The chain is built from TRBV2 and TRBJ2-7, with a possible D match to TRBD1 (6 bases). Germline V gene lookup returns CDR1 SNHLY and CDR2 FYNNEI. V was clipped by 5 bases and J by 6 bases, with 11 bases between them. This CDR3 has 12 residues. The CDR3 DNA is TGTGCCAGCAGTTATACAGGGTCCGAGCAGTACTTC. Translated, it gives CASSYTGSEQYF.

The chain combines TRBV13 with TRBJ2-2, with 8 bases identical to TRBD2. CDR1 is PRHDT and CDR2 is FYEKMQ in the germline V gene (reference sequence). There are 15 residues in the CDR3. With V trimmed by 6 bases and J by 4 bases, 7 bases remained unmatched. This CDR3 reads CASRTGTRATGELFF. The CDR3 region has the DNA TGTGCCAGCAGAACGGGGACTAGGGCCACCGGGGAGCTGTTTTTT.

The chain joins TRBV14 to TRBJ2-5; 7 nucleotides line up with TRBD1. The CDR3 is 11 residues long. V shed 4 bases and J 7 bases; nucleotides not matched to a gene: 0. Per germline, CDR1 SGHDN and CDR2 FVKESK. Here the CDR3 reads CASSRQGTQYF. The DNA for the CDR3 is TGTGCCAGCAGCCGACAGGGGACCCAGTACTTC.

The rearrangement uses TRBV27 and TRBJ2-3; weak D call: TRBD1 (5 bases). There are 15 residues in the CDR3. Germline loops: CDR1 MNHEY, CDR2 SMNVEV (reference sequence). Trimming pared 5 bases from V and 3 bases from J, leaving 15 bases between. The CDR3 spells CASSVSPGPTDTQYF. The DNA of the CDR3 is TGTGCCAGCAGTGTGTCCCCAGGGCCTACAGATACGCAGTATTTT.

The chain combines TRBV10-1 with TRBJ2-3; 9 nucleotides agree with TRBD1. Germline V CDR1 and CDR2: WNHNN, SYGVQD (reference sequence). The CDR3 loop spans 15 amino acids. V shed 4 bases and J 3 bases; nucleotides not matched to a gene: 5. The CDR3 spells CASSAGTGLTDTQYF. The CDR3 DNA follows: TGCGCCAGCAGTGCTGGGACAGGGTTAACAGATACGCAGTATTTT.

This chain joins TRBV19 and TRBJ2-4, with D possibly being TRBD2 (6 bases). CDR1 and CDR2 from the germline V gene are LNHDA and SQIVND (reference sequence). V shed 7 bases and J shed 6 bases, with 16 bases lying between them. This CDR3 spans 14 amino acids. CDR3 region: CASISTQGGNIQYF. The CDR3, as DNA: TGTGCCAGTATTTCCACGCAGGGAGGAAACATTCAGTACTTC.

The chain employs TRBV6-5 and TRBJ2-2; D is undetermined. Trimming cost V 2 bases and J 6 bases, with 1 base left between them. Germline V gene data show CDR1 as MNHEY and CDR2 as SVGAGI. This CDR3 is 11 amino acids long. The CDR3 DNA reads as TGTGCCAGCAGTTACCCCGGGGAGCTGTTTTTT. Its translation is CASSYPGELFF.

The rearrangement joins TRBV19 to TRBJ2-1; possibly TRBD2 for D (6 bases). This CDR3 has 14 amino acids. Per germline, CDR1 LNHDA and CDR2 SQIVND (reference sequence). V gave up 6 bases and J gave up 7 bases, with 16 bases separating them. CDR3 region: CASSGRLLGNEQFF. DNA for the CDR3: TGTGCCAGTAGCGGGAGACTTCTGGGAAATGAGCAGTTCTTC.

The chain joins TRBV28 to TRBJ2-2, with a weak D call TRBD2 (6 bases). Looked up from germline, CDR1 is MDHEN and CDR2 is SYDVKM. The CDR3 consists of 17 residues. V lost 2 bases and J 2 bases, leaving 15 bases between the germline ends. CDR3 region: CASSLSSGPLNTGELFF. The CDR3 bases are TGTGCCAGCAGTTTAAGCAGCGGGCCCCTTAACACCGGGGAGCTGTTTTTT.

V gene TRBV27 combines with J gene TRBJ1-6; TRBD1 aligns across 9 bases. V lost 7 bases to trimming and J lost 7 bases; unmatched junction nucleotides: 8. The CDR3 contains 15 residues. CDR1 MNHEY and CDR2 SMNVEV come from the germline V gene (reference sequence). CDR3 coding DNA: TGTGCCAGCACCGGGACAGGGCTCTTAAATTCACCCCTCCACTTT. Protein sequence: CASTGTGLLNSPLHF.

The V and J genes are TRBV7-8 and TRBJ1-3; D gene ambiguous. Germline CDR1 and CDR2: SGHVS and FQNEAQ. The CDR3 loop spans 14 amino acids. V gave up 1 base and J gave up 0 bases, with 4 bases separating them. CDR3 nucleotides: TGTGCCAGCAGCTTAGACAACTCTGGAAACACCATATATTTT. It codes for CASSLDNSGNTIYF.